The 29 T cell receptor beta chains below all came from one sample that was sequenced in a study of blood T cell repertoires in COVID-19. Only in-frame clones appear in the TCRdb table, and some are missing; sequencing was by immunoSEQ multiplex PCR. This table has 75,000 to 95,000 clones, 80% to 85% appearing once. The sample taken for sequencing was peripheral blood. These receptors originate from a man between 60 and 75 years old with acute or convalescent COVID-19.

This chain uses TRBV28 with TRBJ1-4; no definite D call. Germline CDR1 MDHEN, CDR2 SYDVKM. The V gene lost 3 bases and the J gene lost 9 bases, with 23 bases spanning the gap. The CDR3 has 17 residues. DNA of the CDR3: TGTGCCAGCAGTTTCGGGAGCGGGCTATGGAACGGCAAAAAACTGTTTTTT. This translates into CASSFGSGLWNGKKLFF.

The V and J genes are TRBV19 and TRBJ1-1; 8 bases align to TRBD1. The germline CDR1 and CDR2 sequences are LNHDA and SQIVND (reference sequence). Trimming removed 3 bases from V and 5 bases from J; junction bases left unmatched: 2. This CDR3 is built from 13 residues. In nucleotides, the CDR3 is TGTGCCAGTAGTATGGACAGGGTGACTGAAGCTTTCTTT. It codes for CASSMDRVTEAFF.

The chain employs TRBV19 and TRBJ2-2, with TRBD1 as a possible D gene (5 bases). The CDR3 runs 17 residues. The V gene lost 7 bases and the J gene lost 1 base, with 19 bases spanning the gap. Germline V gives CDR1 LNHDA, CDR2 SQIVND (reference sequence). The DNA of the CDR3 is TGTGCCAGTAATCAACTTGGGCAGGGTGAGAACACCGGGGAGCTGTTTTTT. Amino acids: CASNQLGQGENTGELFF.

In this sample, this clone turned up once. The chain links TRBV19 to TRBJ1-1; 8 nucleotides align to TRBD1. The CDR3 covers 15 residues. Per germline, CDR1 LNHDA and CDR2 SQIVND (reference sequence). V lost 5 bases, J lost 5 bases, and 10 bases stayed unmatched. CDR3 residues: CASSDRGSSSTEAFF. CDR3 DNA: TGTGCCAGTAGTGACAGGGGTTCTAGTAGTACTGAAGCTTTCTTT.

CDR3 DNA: TGTGCCAGCAGTCTTACAGGAGACAATGAGCAGTTCTTC. Its protein is CASSLTGDNEQFF. V and J are TRBV3-1 (or the pseudogene TRBV3-2) and TRBJ2-1; D might be TRBD1 (5 bases). The CDR3 is 13 amino acids. The germline V gene has CDR1 LGHDT and CDR2 YNNKEL (reference sequence). V lost 6 bases and J 5 bases, leaving 11 bases between the germline ends.

The chain couples TRBV6-2 or TRBV6-3 to TRBJ2-5; D may be TRBD2 (5 bases). This CDR3 comprises 13 residues. Trimming took off 5 bases at V and 1 base at J, with 8 bases between the two ends. Germline loops: CDR1 MNHEY, CDR2 SVGEGT. The CDR3 reads CASSRGLQETQYF. CDR3 sequence (DNA): TGTGCCAGCAGTAGAGGACTCCAAGAGACCCAGTACTTC.

The V call is TRBV25-1, the J call TRBJ1-2; a possible D gene is TRBD1 (6 bases). Germline lookup yields CDR1 MGHDK and CDR2 SYGVNS. V lost 2 bases and J lost 8, with 12 bases in between. The CDR3 length is 13 residues. The CDR3 DNA sequence: TGTGCCAGCAGTGAAGCAGGGGAGGGAGGCTACACCTTC. This sequence encodes CASSEAGEGGYTF.

The chain links TRBV29-1 to TRBJ2-4, with 8 bases lining up with TRBD1. The CDR3 spans 14 residues. With 6 bases clipped from V and 9 bases from J, the junction kept 13 bases outside the gene matches. From germline, CDR1 is SQVTM and CDR2 ANQGSEA. The CDR3, as DNA: TGCAGCGTCACCTTCAGGGGGCATCCTTTCATTCAGTACTTC. Translation: CSVTFRGHPFIQYF.

The V and J genes are TRBV18 and TRBJ2-7, with D possibly being TRBD1 (6 bases). Trimming shortened V by 5 bases and J by 3 bases, and 20 bases separated the two germline ends. Germline V gene sequence: CDR1 KGHSH, CDR2 LQKENI. The CDR3 consists of 16 residues. Written as DNA, the CDR3 is TGTGCCAGCTCATCTAGTACCGGGACAACTGGCTACGAGCAGTACTTC. Protein: CASSSSTGTTGYEQYF. Full variable domain (missing parts from reference TRBV18 and TRBJ2-7): NAGVMQNPRHLVRRRGQEARLRCSPMKGHSHVYWYRQLPEEGLKFMVYLQKENIIDESGMPKERFSAEFPKEGPSILRIQQVVRGDSAAYFCASSSSTGTTGYEQYFGPGTRLTVT.

The chain carries TRBV6-5 and TRBJ1-2, with 8 bases identical to TRBD1. This CDR3 is built from 14 residues. Germline V gene sequence: CDR1 MNHEY, CDR2 SVGAGI. V lost 6 bases, J lost 6 bases, and 9 bases stayed unmatched. The DNA of the CDR3 is TGTGCCAGCAGGCACCGCAGGGGGCTTGATGGCTACACCTTC. This codes for CASRHRRGLDGYTF.

This chain joins TRBV21-1 and TRBJ1-1; the DNA was not used to check the table's D call, TRBD1. TRBV21-1 is a recognized pseudogene. This CDR3 has 13 amino acids. CDR3 amino acids: CASSNRTGVGAFF. The CDR3 coding sequence is TGTGCCAGCAGCAATAGAACAGGGGTTGGAGCTTTCTTT.

The chain has TRBV2 and TRBJ1-4; 7 nucleotides line up with TRBD1. Unmatched junction bases numbered 8, after V lost 0 bases and J lost 7 bases. Germline CDR1 is SNHLY and CDR2 is FYNNEI. This CDR3 has 16 residues. The CDR3 loop is CASSEARRGHGEKLFF. For the CDR3, the DNA is TGTGCCAGCAGTGAAGCGCGGAGGGGGCATGGTGAAAAACTGTTTTTT.

J is TRBJ1-1 and V is TRBV11-2; possibly TRBD1 for D (5 bases). The germline V gene encodes CDR1 SGHAT and CDR2 FQNNGV. This CDR3 comprises 15 residues. Trimming left V 5 bases short and J 10 bases short, with 23 bases between. CDR3 sequence reads: CASSPTQQGSVRAFF. The CDR3, as DNA: TGTGCCAGCAGCCCCACACAGCAGGGTTCGGTGAGAGCTTTCTTT.

DNA for the CDR3: TGTGCCAGCAGCTTAGGACAGGGGGCTAGAAACACCATATATTTT. Translation gives CASSLGQGARNTIYF. The chain carries TRBV5-4 and TRBJ1-3, with 11 bases lining up with TRBD1. CDR3 length: 15 amino acids. The germline CDR1 and CDR2 sequences are SGHNT and YYREEE (reference sequence). Losses at the gene ends were 2 bases for V and 5 bases for J; bases not matched to a gene: 3. Based on the CDR3 plus reference TRBV5-4 and TRBJ1-3, the full variable domain is ETGVTQSPTHLIKTRGQQVTLRCSSQSGHNTVSWYQQALGQGPQFIFQYYREEENGRGNFPPRFSGLQFPNYSSELNVNALELDDSALYLCASSLGQGARNTIYFGEGSWLTVV.

This rearrangement joins TRBV19 to TRBJ2-1, with 7 bases identical to TRBD2. The V gene's germline CDR1 is LNHDA and CDR2 SQIVND (reference sequence). The CDR3 sequence is 15 residues long. V shed 3 bases, J shed 5 bases, and the junction held 7 bases outside the gene matches. CDR3 coding DNA: TGTGCCAGTAGTATTGTGTCGGGGGGACACAATGAGCAGTTCTTC. It translates to CASSIVSGGHNEQFF.

The genes are TRBV19 and TRBJ2-2; maybe TRBD2 (6 bases). The CDR3 is 14 residues long. V was cut by 8 bases and J by 1 base, with 11 bases left in between. Germline loops: CDR1 LNHDA, CDR2 SQIVND (reference sequence). The CDR3 DNA is TGTGCCAGTGGGCTGGGGGGGAACACCGGGGAGCTGTTTTTT. Translating it yields CASGLGGNTGELFF.

The chain couples TRBV6-2 or TRBV6-3 to TRBJ1-5; TRBD1 is a possible D gene (5 bases). The CDR3 consists of 15 residues. Per germline, CDR1 MNHEY and CDR2 SVGEGT. V lost 0 bases and J 12 bases, leaving 18 bases between the germline ends. The CDR3 nucleotides read TGTGCCAGCAGTTACTCGATCTTGGGGGGAAGAGGCCAGCATTTT. Amino acids: CASSYSILGGRGQHF.

This rearrangement joins TRBV11-3 to TRBJ2-1, with TRBD2 as a possible D gene (6 bases). Germline V gene data show CDR1 as SGHNT and CDR2 as YENEEA. The CDR3 consists of 17 residues. V gave up 5 bases and J gave up 6 bases, with 23 bases separating them. The CDR3 region has the DNA TGTGCCAGCAGCCCCGGCCGGGGGTCTCTGGGGGGCAATGAGCAGTTCTTC. Translated: CASSPGRGSLGGNEQFF.

V usage is TRBV4-1 and J usage is TRBJ1-4; a weak D match, TRBD1 (5 bases). CDR1 and CDR2 (germline): MGHRA, YSYEKL. The CDR3 covers 14 residues. V was trimmed by 2 bases and J by 3 bases, leaving 7 bases between them. The CDR3 region has the DNA TGCGCCAGCAGCCAAACAGGTTCTAATGAAAAACTGTTTTTT. As protein: CASSQTGSNEKLFF.

This clone was counted between two and nine times. The genes are TRBV7-9 and TRBJ1-2, with D possibly TRBD1 on 6 matching bases. The V end was cut by 5 bases, the J end by 8 bases, with 21 bases between. This CDR3 contains 15 residues. Germline V gene sequence: CDR1 SEHNR, CDR2 FQNEAQ (reference sequence). The DNA of the CDR3 is TGTGCCAGCAGCCTCCTCGTTCCAGGGGTGGGGGGCTACACCTTC. This translates into CASSLLVPGVGGYTF.

The V call is TRBV24-1, the J call TRBJ2-6; TRBD1 is a possible D gene (5 bases). Trimming stripped 4 bases from V and 2 bases from J, with 11 bases between. CDR3 length: 16 residues. Germline V gives CDR1 KGHDR, CDR2 SFDVKD. The DNA for the CDR3 is TGTGCCACCAGTGAAAGGGGTTTCCCTGGGGCCAACGTCCTGACTTTC. It specifies CATSERGFPGANVLTF.

The rearrangement joins TRBV7-2 to TRBJ2-1; 7 bases are a match to TRBD1. The CDR3 sequence is 15 residues long. The ends lost 5 bases at V and 8 bases at J; junction bases unmatched: 12. Germline CDR1 is SGHTA and CDR2 is FQGNSA. The CDR3 region has the DNA TGTGCCAGCAGCCCCCAGGTAAACAGGGGCCATGAGCAGTTCTTC. The encoded protein is CASSPQVNRGHEQFF.

V and J are TRBV2 and TRBJ1-1; TRBD1 matches at 12 bases. CDR3 length: 13 amino acids. The germline CDR1 and CDR2 sequences are SNHLY and FYNNEI. V lost 6 bases and J lost 7; bases outside the gene matches: 3. This CDR3 reads CASSGTGGLEAFF. DNA for the CDR3: TGTGCCAGCAGCGGGACAGGGGGCCTTGAAGCTTTCTTT.

V usage is TRBV6-5 and J usage is TRBJ2-7; D is unclear. Germline assignment: CDR1 MNHEY and CDR2 SVGAGI. Deletions cut 2 bases from V and 0 bases from J, with 8 bases between. This CDR3 is 14 amino acids long. The CDR3 sequence: CASSYADYSYEQYF. The DNA of the CDR3 is TGTGCCAGCAGTTACGCGGATTACTCCTACGAGCAGTACTTC.

This clone was counted between two and nine times. The V and J genes are TRBV28 and TRBJ1-4, with D possibly being TRBD1 (5 bases). The CDR3 is made up of 14 amino acids. Germline lookup yields CDR1 MDHEN and CDR2 SYDVKM. V lost 3 bases to trimming and J lost 5 bases, with 10 bases between them. CDR3 protein: CASSFGGLNEKLFF. CDR3 bases: TGTGCCAGCAGTTTTGGGGGGTTGAATGAAAAACTGTTTTTT.

The CDR3 loop is CASSVGSGPSYGYTF. The DNA for the CDR3 is TGTGCCAGCAGCGTAGGGTCAGGGCCCTCTTATGGCTACACCTTC. The chain is built from TRBV9 and TRBJ1-2; possible D gene TRBD1, 5 bases. CDR1 SGDLS and CDR2 YYNGEE come from the germline V gene. The CDR3 runs 15 residues. The ends were cut back, 0 bases at V and 5 bases at J, with 14 bases in the middle.

The rearrangement links TRBV7-2 to TRBJ1-1; D remains unclear. The germline CDR1 and CDR2 sequences are SGHTA and FQGNSA. Trimming left V 2 bases short and J 4 bases short, with 14 bases between. This CDR3 has 15 amino acids. CDR3 sequence reads: CASSLLYVLPTEAFF. In DNA, the CDR3 is TGTGCCAGCAGCTTACTATATGTGTTACCCACTGAAGCTTTCTTT. Variable domain in full (rest from reference TRBV7-2 and TRBJ1-1): GAGVSQSPSNKVTEKGKDVELRCDPISGHTALYWYRQSLGQGLEFLIYFQGNSAPDKSGLPSDRFSAERTGGSVSTLTIQRTQQEDSAVYLCASSLLYVLPTEAFFGQGTRLTVV.

This rearrangement joins TRBV5-4 to TRBJ2-3; TRBD2 agrees at 12 bases. Per germline, CDR1 SGHNT and CDR2 YYREEE (reference sequence). The trim removed 5 bases at V and 2 bases at J, leaving 3 bases unmatched. The CDR3 is made up of 15 amino acids. The DNA of the CDR3 is TGTGCCAGCAGGCTAGCGGGGGGGTTCACAGATACGCAGTATTTT. Amino acid sequence: CASRLAGGFTDTQYF.

The V and J genes are TRBV24-1 and TRBJ1-5; D ambiguous. This CDR3 is 14 amino acids long. Trimming took off 7 bases at V and 3 bases at J, with 12 bases between the two ends. CDR1 and CDR2 (germline): KGHDR, SFDVKD. CDR3 bases: TGTGCCACCAGCTTCGGGGAAGACAATCAGCCCCAGCATTTT. Amino acids: CATSFGEDNQPQHF.